This TCR beta chain was profiled in a study of T-cell reconstitution after alpha-beta-depleted transplantation in children. Study observations and caveats: Elevated TCRbeta diversity at day 60 was traced, in some patients, to surviving recipient T cells and thymic progenitors.

Germline V lookup: CDR1 SGHTA, CDR2 FQGNSA. V shed 8 bases and J shed 2 bases, with 10 bases lying between them. This CDR3 is built from 13 residues. This clonotype was detected a few times. What it binds is unknown. Unique molecular identifiers were incorporated when the TCRbeta library was constructed. TCRdb itself ran the PCR reads through MiXCR, one entry per CDR3 protein. The table has about 78,000 distinct CDR3 sequences, 13% to 15% seen once; the top ten hold 25% to 35%. V usage is TRBV7-2 and J usage is TRBJ2-4; D is ambiguous. The receptor's source is a male patient aged 2 to 9 who had a stem cell transplant for acute lymphoblastic leukemia, so the T cells may come from the graft donor. The sample here was PBMCs, mostly from graft donor cells, taken 180 days after TCRalphabeta/CD19-depleted stem cell transplant. The CDR3 sequence is CASVKGSKNIQYF. The CDR3 nucleotides are TGTGCCAGCGTGAAGGGCTCCAAAAACATTCAGTACTTC.